What follows are 27 T cell receptor beta chains derived from one specimen sequenced in a study of T cells in localized non-small cell lung cancer. Assay used: immunoSEQ multiplex PCR; TCRdb lists only in-frame clones, some missing. The sample lists tens of thousands of clones, 75% to 85% seen once, with roughly 5% in the top ten. Sample: PBMCs, taken before any cancer treatment. Receptor source: a man between 35 and 75 years old with stage II lung adenocarcinoma.

The V and J genes are TRBV28 and TRBJ2-3; D ambiguous. Trimming pared 9 bases from V and 0 bases from J, leaving 10 bases between. Germline values: CDR1 MDHEN, CDR2 SYDVKM. The CDR3 loop spans 13 amino acids. The CDR3 region is CASRVSSTDTQYF. The CDR3 DNA follows: TGTGCCAGTCGCGTCTCTAGCACAGATACGCAGTATTTT.

The chain joins TRBV29-1 to TRBJ1-2; 11 positions agree with TRBD1. The CDR3 runs to 11 residues. Looked up from germline, CDR1 is SQVTM and CDR2 is ANQGSEA. CDR3 nucleotides: TGCACCGGACAGGGGGCCTATGGCTACACCTTC. This sequence encodes CTGQGAYGYTF.

The chain carries TRBV6-1 and TRBJ1-5, with TRBD1 matching 7 bases. CDR3 length equals 14 residues. Germline V lookup: CDR1 MNHNS, CDR2 SASEGT. V was pared by 9 bases and J by 4 bases, with 9 bases of the junction left unmatched. The CDR3 loop is CASSPGGRNQPQHF. As DNA, the CDR3 is TGTGCCAGTTCCCCAGGGGGTCGGAATCAGCCCCAGCATTTT.

This chain links TRBV4-2 with TRBJ1-2, with D maybe TRBD1 (6 bases). The ends were cut back, 0 bases at V and 0 bases at J, with 14 bases in the middle. The CDR3 totals 17 residues. From germline, CDR1 is LGHNA and CDR2 YNFKEQ. CDR3 residues: CASSQDLSGTSNYGYTF. The CDR3 coding sequence is TGTGCCAGCAGCCAAGATCTGAGTGGGACATCTAACTATGGCTACACCTTC.

This chain connects TRBV5-1 to TRBJ1-1, with 7 bases that match TRBD1. The germline V gene encodes CDR1 SGHRS and CDR2 YFSETQ. This CDR3 has 15 amino acids. Trimming removed 4 bases from V and 6 bases from J; junction bases left unmatched: 12. This CDR3 reads CASSPTQGKGAEAFF. For the CDR3, the DNA is TGCGCCAGCAGCCCAACACAGGGGAAAGGGGCTGAAGCTTTCTTT.

The V gene is TRBV19, the J gene TRBJ2-2, with 7 bases lining up with TRBD1. CDR3 length: 15 amino acids. Unmatched junction bases numbered 8, after V lost 5 bases and J lost 5 bases. Per the germline V gene, CDR1 is LNHDA and CDR2 is SQIVND (reference sequence). The CDR3 sequence: CASSPDRAGTGELFF. The CDR3 nucleotides read TGTGCCAGTAGTCCCGACAGGGCAGGAACCGGGGAGCTGTTTTTT.

V usage is TRBV7-9 and J usage is TRBJ2-1, with a weak D call TRBD2 (5 bases). Germline assignment: CDR1 SEHNR and CDR2 FQNEAQ (reference sequence). This CDR3 has 14 amino acids. V lost 3 bases and J lost 0, with 6 bases in between. The DNA for the CDR3 is TGTGCCAGCAGCTTCAGCGGCTCCTACAATGAGCAGTTCTTC. It codes for CASSFSGSYNEQFF. Combining the CDR3 with reference TRBV7-9 and TRBJ2-1 gives the whole variable domain DTGVSQNPRHKITKRGQNVTFRCDPISEHNRLYWYRQTLGQGPEFLTYFQNEAQLEKSRLLSDRFSAERPKGSFSTLEIQRTEQGDSAMYLCASSFSGSYNEQFFGPGTRLTVL.

The chain uses TRBV6-4 and TRBJ1-5; 9 bases fit TRBD1. Germline V gives CDR1 MRHNA, CDR2 SNTAGT. Trimming took 7 bases from V and 6 from J; bases not matched to a gene: 10. This CDR3 spans 15 amino acids. CDR3 DNA sequence: TGTGCCAGCACCGAAGGGACAGGGCGGACTCAGCCCCAGCATTTT. The encoded protein is CASTEGTGRTQPQHF.

The V call is TRBV6-1, the J call TRBJ1-1; D is perhaps TRBD1 (6 bases). Germline V gene lookup returns CDR1 MNHNS and CDR2 SASEGT. V was clipped by 3 bases and J by 5 bases, with 13 bases between them. The CDR3 has 14 amino acids. The CDR3 sequence: CASSELGAQTEAFF. CDR3 DNA: TGTGCCAGCAGTGAGCTGGGGGCGCAAACTGAAGCTTTCTTT.

In its sample, this clone was seen once. V and J are TRBV7-9 and TRBJ2-3; 12 bases fit TRBD2. The CDR3 is made up of 16 amino acids. Trimming removed 6 bases from V and 4 bases from J; junction bases left unmatched: 8. Germline assignment: CDR1 SEHNR and CDR2 FQNEAQ (reference sequence). The CDR3 sequence: CASSLTSGSGADTQYF. CDR3 nucleotides: TGTGCCAGCAGTTTGACTAGCGGGAGTGGGGCAGATACGCAGTATTTT. The full variable domain, in which reference TRBV7-9 and TRBJ2-3 provide the parts outside the CDR3, is DTGVSQNPRHKITKRGQNVTFRCDPISEHNRLYWYRQTLGQGPEFLTYFQNEAQLEKSRLLSDRFSAERPKGSFSTLEIQRTEQGDSAMYLCASSLTSGSGADTQYFGPGTRLTVL.

The chain carries TRBV7-8 and TRBJ2-1; tentatively, D is TRBD2 (6 bases). Germline V gene data show CDR1 as SGHVS and CDR2 as FQNEAQ. The ends were cut back, 5 bases at V and 7 bases at J, with 15 bases in the middle. This CDR3 is built from 14 residues. The CDR3 protein is CASSLSLGRNEQFF. The DNA of the CDR3 is TGTGCCAGCAGCCTGAGTCTCGGGAGAAATGAGCAGTTCTTC.

This chain uses TRBV7-2 with TRBJ1-3; D might be TRBD1 (6 bases). This CDR3 comprises 15 residues. V lost 4 bases to trimming and J lost 2 bases, with 12 bases between them. Germline V gene data show CDR1 as SGHTA and CDR2 as FQGNSA. The CDR3 loop reads CASSSLTGAGNTIYF. As DNA, the CDR3 is TGTGCCAGCAGCTCCCTGACAGGAGCTGGAAACACCATATATTTT.

The chain carries TRBV29-1 and TRBJ1-6, with D possibly matching TRBD1 (6 bases). Germline assignment: CDR1 SQVTM and CDR2 ANQGSEA. The CDR3 length is 13 residues. The V gene lost 5 bases and the J gene lost 8 bases, with 13 bases spanning the gap. The CDR3 sequence is CSVTTGVDSPLHF. The CDR3 region has the DNA TGCAGCGTTACGACAGGCGTTGATTCACCCCTCCACTTT.

The V and J genes are TRBV25-1 and TRBJ1-1; unclear D gene. The ends were cut back, 3 bases at V and 9 bases at J, with 14 bases in the middle. The germline V gene encodes CDR1 MGHDK and CDR2 SYGVNS. The length of the CDR3 is 13 residues. The CDR3 sequence: CASSDRAGSKAFF. CDR3 coding DNA: TGTGCCAGCAGTGACCGAGCAGGCTCTAAAGCTTTCTTT.

The rearrangement uses TRBV19 and TRBJ1-1, with D possibly being TRBD1 (6 bases). Germline assignment: CDR1 LNHDA and CDR2 SQIVND (reference sequence). The CDR3 consists of 13 residues. V was cut by 5 bases and J by 10 bases, with 17 bases left in between. In DNA, the CDR3 is TGTGCCAGTAGTGCGTATCAGGGGCAAGGAGCTTTCTTT. Translating it yields CASSAYQGQGAFF.

This CDR3 reads CASSQWKGGNGYTF. The CDR3, as DNA: TGTGCCAGCAGCCAATGGAAAGGGGGGAACGGCTACACCTTC. The chain joins TRBV14 to TRBJ1-2, with D perhaps TRBD1 (6 bases). The CDR3 spans 14 residues. Germline CDR1 is SGHDN and CDR2 is FVKESK. The germline V and J ends were trimmed by 2 bases and 8 bases, with 15 bases remaining between them. Combining the CDR3 with reference TRBV14 and TRBJ1-2 gives the whole variable domain EAGVTQFPSHSVIEKGQTVTLRCDPISGHDNLYWYRRVMGKEIKFLLHFVKESKQDESGMPNNRFLAERTGGTYSTLKVQPAELEDSGVYFCASSQWKGGNGYTFGSGTRLTVV.

This clone has just a few counts. This chain uses TRBV30 with TRBJ1-4; a weak D match, TRBD1 (6 bases). The germline V gene has CDR1 GTSNPN and CDR2 SVGIG (reference sequence). V was trimmed by 0 bases and J by 6 bases, leaving 11 bases between them. This CDR3 region has 14 residues. CDR3 coding DNA: TGTGCCTGGAGTGTACAGGGTGTTTATGAAAAACTGTTTTTT. This translates into CAWSVQGVYEKLFF.

V usage is TRBV5-8 and J usage is TRBJ2-5, with 12 bases matching TRBD2. This CDR3 comprises 18 residues. Trimming cost V 3 bases and J 4 bases; bases outside gene matches: 13. Germline-derived CDR1 and CDR2 are SGHTS and YDEGEE. In nucleotides, the CDR3 is TGTGCCAGCAGCTCCTCCATGACTAGCGGGAGAGCCAGAGAGACCCAGTACTTC. Protein: CASSSSMTSGRARETQYF.

In its sample, this clone was seen once. The V and J genes are TRBV7-8 and TRBJ2-3; 9 bases line up with TRBD2. The V gene end was trimmed by 3 bases and the J gene end by 0 bases; junction bases not matched to a gene: 16. Per the germline V gene, CDR1 is SGHVS and CDR2 is FQNEAQ. There are 20 residues in the CDR3. DNA for the CDR3: TGTGCCAGCAGCTTCAGGCCGCCTCGAGCGGGGGGCCCCAGCACAGATACGCAGTATTTT. Translating gives CASSFRPPRAGGPSTDTQYF.

J is TRBJ2-7 and V is TRBV7-8, with TRBD2 matching over 8 bases. CDR1 and CDR2 (germline): SGHVS, FQNEAQ. The CDR3 sequence is 15 residues long. J was trimmed by 3 bases and V by 4 bases; bases with no gene match: 8. In nucleotides, the CDR3 is TGTGCCAGCAGCTCCCCCCCCGGGACTAGCTACGAGCAGTACTTC. Protein product: CASSSPPGTSYEQYF. Looking up the rest from reference TRBV7-8 and TRBJ2-7 gives the full variable domain: GAGVSQSPRYKVAKRGQDVALRCDPISGHVSLFWYQQALGQGPEFLTYFQNEAQLDKSGLPSDRFFAERPEGSVSTLKIQRTQQEDSAVYLCASSSPPGTSYEQYFGPGTRLTVT.

The J gene is TRBJ2-3, the V gene TRBV12-5; D could derive from TRBD1 or TRBD2 (5 bases each). Per germline, CDR1 LGHNT and CDR2 FRNRAP. The CDR3 loop spans 15 amino acids. With 6 bases removed from V and 0 bases from J, the gap between germline ends came to 13 bases. The CDR3, as DNA: TGTGCTAGTGGGTGGGACCGACCTAGCACAGATACGCAGTATTTT. It codes for CASGWDRPSTDTQYF.

This clone was seen only a few times. The chain carries TRBV29-1 and TRBJ2-5, with 9 bases matching TRBD1. Germline CDR1 reads SQVTM; CDR2 reads ANQGSEA. The CDR3 consists of 16 residues. Trimming cost V 3 bases and J 7 bases; bases outside gene matches: 15. For the CDR3, the DNA is TGCAGCGTTGAGGGACAGGGCATGATCGACGTAAGGACCCAGTACTTC. Its translation is CSVEGQGMIDVRTQYF.

The chain employs TRBV7-9 and TRBJ2-1; D tentatively reads TRBD1 or TRBD2 (5 bases each). V lost 3 bases and J 0 bases, leaving 15 bases between the germline ends. The CDR3 runs to 17 residues. Germline values: CDR1 SEHNR, CDR2 FQNEAQ (reference sequence). The CDR3 DNA reads TGTGCCAGCAGCTTGGGGCTAGCAGTACTCTCCTACAATGAGCAGTTCTTC. It translates to CASSLGLAVLSYNEQFF.

The chain employs TRBV7-9 and TRBJ1-2; 8 bases agree with TRBD1. This CDR3 is built from 13 residues. V dropped 7 bases and J dropped 4; count of bases not matched to a gene: 5. Per germline, CDR1 SEHNR and CDR2 FQNEAQ (reference sequence). This CDR3 is CASIGQGAYGYTF. The CDR3 bases are TGTGCCAGCATCGGTCAGGGGGCCTATGGCTACACCTTC. The full variable domain, with the rest looked up from reference TRBV7-9 and TRBJ1-2, is DTGVSQNPRHKITKRGQNVTFRCDPISEHNRLYWYRQTLGQGPEFLTYFQNEAQLEKSRLLSDRFSAERPKGSFSTLEIQRTEQGDSAMYLCASIGQGAYGYTFGSGTRLTVV.

The V call is TRBV30, the J call TRBJ1-1; D is possibly TRBD1 (6 bases). Trimming took off 3 bases at V and 1 base at J, with 9 bases between the two ends. The CDR3 spans 13 residues. CDR1 GTSNPN and CDR2 SVGIG come from the germline V gene (reference sequence). CDR3 in amino acids: CAWRRGQNTEAFF. The CDR3 bases are TGTGCCTGGAGAAGGGGACAGAACACTGAAGCTTTCTTT.

This clone was counted a single time. CDR3 protein: CASSPQPLSGANVLTF. The CDR3, as DNA: TGTGCCAGCAGCCCTCAACCTCTTTCTGGGGCCAACGTCCTGACTTTC. The J gene is TRBJ2-6, the V gene TRBV5-6; D gene uncertain. V lost 4 bases and J lost 1, with 12 bases in between. CDR1 SGHDT and CDR2 YYEEEE come from the germline V gene. The CDR3 covers 16 residues. The variable domain in full, completed from reference TRBV5-6 and TRBJ2-6, reads DAGVTQSPTHLIKTRGQQVTLRCSPKSGHDTVSWYQQALGQGPQFIFQYYEEEERQRGNFPDRFSGHQFPNYSSELNVNALLLGDSALYLCASSPQPLSGANVLTFGAGSRLTVL.

The V and J genes are TRBV18 and TRBJ1-2; D is perhaps TRBD1 (6 bases). This CDR3 is built from 13 residues. V was pared by 2 bases and J by 3 bases, with 7 bases between. The germline gives CDR1 KGHSH, CDR2 LQKENI. In nucleotides, the CDR3 is TGTGCCAGCTCACCAGAGGGGGACTATGGCTACACCTTC. This translates into CASSPEGDYGYTF. Looking up the rest from reference TRBV18 and TRBJ1-2 gives the full variable domain: NAGVMQNPRHLVRRRGQEARLRCSPMKGHSHVYWYRQLPEEGLKFMVYLQKENIIDESGMPKERFSAEFPKEGPSILRIQQVVRGDSAAYFCASSPEGDYGYTFGSGTRLTVV.